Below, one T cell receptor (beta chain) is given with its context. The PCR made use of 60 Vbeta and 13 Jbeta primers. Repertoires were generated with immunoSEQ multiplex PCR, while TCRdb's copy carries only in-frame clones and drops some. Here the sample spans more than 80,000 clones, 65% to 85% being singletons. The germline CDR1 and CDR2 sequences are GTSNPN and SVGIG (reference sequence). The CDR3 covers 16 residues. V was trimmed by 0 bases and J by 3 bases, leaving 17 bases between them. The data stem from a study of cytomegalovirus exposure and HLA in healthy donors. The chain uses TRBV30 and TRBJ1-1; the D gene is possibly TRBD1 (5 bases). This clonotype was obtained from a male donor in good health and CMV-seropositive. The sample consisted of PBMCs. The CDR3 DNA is TGTGCCTGGAGTGTACTCTGGACGAAGGGGCACACTGAAGCTTTCTTT. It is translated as CAWSVLWTKGHTEAFF.